This section outlines one TCR beta chain sequence together with its context. Its antigen is not identified. This CDR3 region has 14 residues. V shed 5 bases and J shed 7 bases, with 14 bases lying between them. The germline V gene has CDR1 LNHDA and CDR2 SQIVND (reference sequence). The method was immunoSEQ multiplex PCR; TCRdb's version includes in-frame clones alone and lacks a portion of them. The sample shows thousands of clones, 60% to 80% of them seen only once. This sample was included in a study of T cells and copy number aberrations in small-cell lung cancer. Study-level results: Tumors showed lower T-cell density, richness and clonality than adjacent lung, though density did not differ significantly. Findings need validation given the study's small sample size.

Donors had limited-stage small-cell lung cancer, resected between about 2007 and 2021. All donors had upfront surgery without preoperative chemotherapy, radiotherapy or any immunotherapy. The sequencing input was normal tissue next to the tumor. This rearrangement joins TRBV19 to TRBJ1-4; D is unresolved. This clonotype originated in a woman in her 70s with small cell lung cancer. Some clones in this sample may be carry-over from other donors' samples. In DNA, the CDR3 is TGTGCCAGTAGTTCTGTGGGCGCGACTGAAAAACTGTTTTTT. This sequence encodes CASSSVGATEKLFF.